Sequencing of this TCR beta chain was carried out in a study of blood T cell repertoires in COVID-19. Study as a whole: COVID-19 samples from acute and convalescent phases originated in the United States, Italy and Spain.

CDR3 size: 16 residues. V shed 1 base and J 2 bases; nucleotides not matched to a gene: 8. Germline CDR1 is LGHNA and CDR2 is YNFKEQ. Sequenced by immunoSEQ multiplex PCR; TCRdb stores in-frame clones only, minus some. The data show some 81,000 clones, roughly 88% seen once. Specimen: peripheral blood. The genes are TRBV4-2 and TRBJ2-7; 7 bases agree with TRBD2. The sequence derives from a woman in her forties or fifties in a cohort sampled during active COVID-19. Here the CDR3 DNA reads TGTGCCAGCAGCCAAGCCGTCCGCGGGAGCGCCTACGAGCAGTACTTC. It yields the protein CASSQAVRGSAYEQYF.